The 20 T cell receptor beta chains presented below share a single source sample, sequenced in a study of shared clonotypes between healthy human individuals. The data were produced by immunoSEQ multiplex PCR, yet TCRdb's version contains in-frame clones alone and is incomplete. The data show roughly 1,100,000 clones, with 75% seen just once and about 1.5% held by the top ten. Sequenced material: memory CD4+ T cells sorted from blood. Subset noted: CD45RA-negative fraction. Every receptor here comes from a man between 18 and 29 years old in good health.

This clone occurred once. V usage is TRBV5-5 and J usage is TRBJ1-5, with TRBD1 matching over 7 bases. Germline CDR1 SGHKS, CDR2 YYEKEE (reference sequence). The CDR3 totals 16 residues. J was trimmed by 6 bases and V by 0 bases; bases with no gene match: 9. DNA for the CDR3: TGTGCCAGCAGCTTGGGCCCAGGACAGGTGGGTCAGCCCCAGCATTTT. Encoded protein: CASSLGPGQVGQPQHF.

This chain links TRBV9 with TRBJ2-2; 7 bases are a match to TRBD1. Germline V gene data show CDR1 as SGDLS and CDR2 as YYNGEE. The CDR3 runs to 15 residues. Losses at the gene ends were 2 bases for V and 6 bases for J; bases not matched to a gene: 7. The CDR3 protein is CASSVLNRGAGELFF. Here the CDR3 DNA reads TGTGCCAGCAGCGTCTTAAACAGGGGCGCCGGGGAGCTGTTTTTT.

The chain joins TRBV7-8 to TRBJ2-1, with TRBD2 identical over 7 bases. Trimming removed 6 bases from V and 2 bases from J; junction bases left unmatched: 10. CDR1 and CDR2 from the germline V gene are SGHVS and FQNEAQ. The CDR3 spans 16 residues. CDR3 DNA sequence: TGTGCCAGCAGTTCTACAGCGGGGTCAACCTACAATGAGCAGTTCTTC. This codes for CASSSTAGSTYNEQFF.

The V gene is TRBV6-6, the J gene TRBJ1-2; D not resolved. V lost 2 bases and J lost 4, with 11 bases in between. The V gene's germline CDR1 is MNHNY and CDR2 SVGAGI (reference sequence). The CDR3 consists of 14 residues. CDR3 bases: TGTGCCAGCAGTTACGGCGGCAGCTTCTATGGCTACACCTTC. Amino acids: CASSYGGSFYGYTF.

This clone occurred a few times. This chain joins TRBV5-1 and TRBJ2-7; 7 bases are a match to TRBD1. Trimming cost V 3 bases and J 0 bases; bases outside gene matches: 0. CDR3 length: 13 amino acids. The germline gives CDR1 SGHRS, CDR2 YFSETQ. CDR3 region: CASSWDSSYEQYF. The CDR3, as DNA: TGCGCCAGCAGCTGGGACAGCTCCTACGAGCAGTACTTC.

The chain is built from TRBV5-6 and TRBJ2-6; 10 nucleotides agree with TRBD1. Per germline, CDR1 SGHDT and CDR2 YYEEEE. There are 19 residues in the CDR3. The junction had 9 bases not matched to a gene; V was cut back by 2 bases and J by 1 base. In DNA form, the CDR3 reads TGTGCCAGCAGCTTCTTCGCGACAGGGGGCGCTTCTGGGGCCAACGTCCTGACTTTC. Translated, it gives CASSFFATGGASGANVLTF.

This clone was detected only a few times. The J gene is TRBJ2-5, the V gene TRBV19; D possibly matches TRBD1 or TRBD2 (5 bases each). V lost 5 bases and J lost 4, with 17 bases in between. This CDR3 is built from 15 residues. CDR1 and CDR2 from the germline V gene are LNHDA and SQIVND (reference sequence). This CDR3 is CASSLPGRAGETQYF. The CDR3 DNA reads TGTGCCAGTAGTCTCCCGGGCAGGGCGGGAGAGACCCAGTACTTC.

This clone was found once. The chain is built from TRBV10-3 and TRBJ2-7; 11 bases map to TRBD2. The CDR3 extends over 13 amino acids. V trimming: 10 bases; J trimming: 7 bases; junction bases outside the gene matches: 9. Germline V lookup: CDR1 ENHRY, CDR2 SYGVKD. CDR3 in amino acids: CATRSGGAGEQYF. The DNA for the CDR3 is TGTGCCACTCGTAGCGGGGGGGCGGGAGAGCAGTACTTC.

This clone was counted between two and nine times. J is TRBJ1-1 and V is TRBV18, with D possibly being TRBD1 (5 bases). The CDR3 totals 15 residues. The V end was cut by 3 bases, the J end by 4 bases, with 15 bases between. The germline gives CDR1 KGHSH, CDR2 LQKENI. The CDR3 nucleotides read TGTGCCAGCTCACCTTACGGGGGGGTAATCACTGAAGCTTTCTTT. It translates to CASSPYGGVITEAFF.

DNA for the CDR3: TGTGCCATCAGTGAGTCGGTGGGGGGGGCGCGGTACGAGCAGTACTTC. Protein sequence: CAISESVGGARYEQYF. The chain links TRBV10-3 to TRBJ2-7; D may be TRBD2 (7 bases). The germline V and J ends were trimmed by 0 bases and 4 bases, with 16 bases remaining between them. The germline V gene has CDR1 ENHRY and CDR2 SYGVKD. The CDR3 is made up of 16 amino acids.

V gene TRBV30 combines with J gene TRBJ2-7; D remains unclear. The V end lost 3 bases, the J end lost 0 bases, and 6 bases lay between the germline ends. Looked up from germline, CDR1 is GTSNPN and CDR2 is SVGIG (reference sequence). The CDR3 totals 12 residues. The CDR3 sequence is CAWRRSSYEQYF. As DNA, the CDR3 is TGTGCCTGGAGACGGAGCTCCTACGAGCAGTACTTC.

The rearrangement joins TRBV5-4 to TRBJ1-1; 10 bases align to TRBD1. This CDR3 is built from 17 residues. Trimming cost V 2 bases and J 2 bases; bases outside gene matches: 9. The germline V gene has CDR1 SGHNT and CDR2 YYREEE (reference sequence). The CDR3, as DNA: TGTGCCAGCAGCTTTACGGGACAGGGGTATCGAAACACTGAAGCTTTCTTT. This gives the protein CASSFTGQGYRNTEAFF.

This chain links TRBV9 with TRBJ2-4, with 7 bases lining up with TRBD1. J was trimmed by 0 bases and V by 3 bases; bases with no gene match: 12. The CDR3 has 18 amino acids. Germline CDR1 is SGDLS and CDR2 is YYNGEE. The CDR3 loop is CASSAARDSARAKNIQYF. CDR3 DNA sequence: TGTGCCAGCAGCGCTGCCCGGGACAGTGCGAGAGCCAAAAACATTCAGTACTTC.

CDR3 residues: CASSSYDEQFF. As DNA, the CDR3 is TGTGCCAGCAGTTCGTACGATGAGCAGTTCTTC. V is TRBV2 and J is TRBJ2-1; D remains ambiguous. The germline gives CDR1 SNHLY, CDR2 FYNNEI. V lost 5 bases and J 8 bases, leaving 7 bases between the germline ends. This CDR3 has 11 residues.

This clone was detected a few times. This rearrangement joins TRBV10-1 to TRBJ1-1; tentatively, D is TRBD1 (5 bases). V dropped 6 bases and J dropped 1 base, with 9 bases sitting between them. Germline V gene lookup returns CDR1 WNHNN and CDR2 SYGVQD (reference sequence). The CDR3 runs to 13 residues. The CDR3 is CASREGTNTEAFF. The CDR3 DNA is TGCGCCAGCAGGGAGGGGACGAACACTGAAGCTTTCTTT.

CDR3 protein: CASSPLVGGELFF. For the CDR3, the DNA is TGTGCCAGCTCACCCCTTGTCGGCGGTGAACTGTTTTTT. The chain employs TRBV18 and TRBJ1-4; no firm D call. Trimming pared 3 bases from V and 12 bases from J, leaving 14 bases between. Germline lookup yields CDR1 KGHSH and CDR2 LQKENI. The CDR3 runs 13 residues.

A note on this clone: Other nucleotide sequences in the sample specify the same CDR3. This chain joins TRBV5-4 and TRBJ1-2; no firm D call. The CDR3 contains 13 residues. Trimming pared 2 bases from V and 4 bases from J, leaving 9 bases between. In germline, CDR1 is SGHNT, CDR2 YYREEE (reference sequence). CDR3 DNA: TGTGCCAGCAGCTTAAGTGGCCCCTATGGCTACACCTTC. Translation: CASSLSGPYGYTF. The whole variable domain, filled in from reference TRBV5-4 and TRBJ1-2, reads ETGVTQSPTHLIKTRGQQVTLRCSSQSGHNTVSWYQQALGQGPQFIFQYYREEENGRGNFPPRFSGLQFPNYSSELNVNALELDDSALYLCASSLSGPYGYTFGSGTRLTVV.

CDR3 protein: CASSRRGDSGNQPQHF. DNA for the CDR3: TGTGCCAGCAGCAGAAGGGGCGACTCGGGCAATCAGCCCCAGCATTTT. This chain links TRBV9 with TRBJ1-5; possible D gene TRBD1, 5 bases. The ends were cut back, 4 bases at V and 2 bases at J, with 16 bases in the middle. Germline V gene sequence: CDR1 SGDLS, CDR2 YYNGEE. The CDR3 totals 16 residues.

This chain links TRBV11-2 with TRBJ1-3; D is unresolved. This CDR3 comprises 14 residues. Germline V lookup: CDR1 SGHAT, CDR2 FQNNGV. V was trimmed by 3 bases and J by 1 base, leaving 7 bases between them. The CDR3 coding sequence is TGTGCCAGCAGCTTCTCGGGTTCTGGAAACACCATATATTTT. Amino acids: CASSFSGSGNTIYF.

The chain joins TRBV4-3 to TRBJ2-7; unclear D gene. The V end was cut by 0 bases, the J end by 0 bases, with 9 bases between. The CDR3 loop spans 15 amino acids. The V gene's germline CDR1 is LGHNA and CDR2 YSLEER. The CDR3 nucleotides are TGCGCCAGCAGCCAAGAACATAGGAGCTCCTACGAGCAGTACTTC. Its protein product is CASSQEHRSSYEQYF.